These T cell receptor beta chains were read from a single sample in a study of OX40 agonist ivuxolimab in advanced cancers. TCRdb's copy holds only in-frame clones and misses some; the assay was immunoSEQ multiplex PCR. The sample lists 55,000 to 90,000 clones, 75% to 85% seen once, with 0.4% to 0.45% in the top ten. The sample here was CD4+ or CD8+ T cells sorted from blood, taken in a trial of the OX40 agonist ivuxolimab. Receptors originate from an adult with an advanced solid tumor such as melanoma, head and neck, liver or kidney cancer. Both conserved end residues are part of each CDR3.

J gene | V gene | CDR3 protein
TRBJ2-5 | TRBV11-2 | CASSFERGSETQYF
TRBJ1-2 | TRBV28 | CASSLIGYGYTF
TRBJ1-5 | TRBV28 | CASTEGQGSNQPQHF
TRBJ2-3 | TRBV21-1 | CASSKRQLNTDTQYF
TRBJ1-4 | TRBV28 | CAARTRGEKLFF
TRBJ2-2 | TRBV7-8 | CASSPSGRAEGELFF
TRBJ1-2 | TRBV10-2 | CASRGTGGDGKHGYTF
TRBJ2-7 | TRBV7-8 | CASSHTGTGPYEQYF
TRBJ2-1 | TRBV7-6 | CASSLYPVAGGNEQFF
TRBJ2-5 | TRBV6-5 | CASSYSGTNQETQYF
TRBJ1-5 | TRBV5-1 | CASSMDSNQPQHF
TRBJ1-3 | TRBV18 | CASSPQNSGNTIYF
TRBJ1-6 | TRBV28 | CASSFRDRGSPLHF
TRBJ1-1 | TRBV21-1 | CASSTGTGDPVKAMNTEAFF
TRBJ1-2 | TRBV5-5 | CASSPGGAGHGYTF
TRBJ1-3 | TRBV4-1 | CASSQGPMRTGNTIYF
TRBJ1-5 | TRBV4-1 | CASSLRQGPGQPQHF
TRBJ2-5 | TRBV5-4 | CASSPGLAGIQETQYF
TRBJ1-6 | TRBV6-5 | CASSEANGAPLHF
TRBJ2-5 | TRBV5-5 | CASSSSDLKTQYF
TRBJ2-1 | TRBV5-6 | CASSLVRGNNEQFF
TRBJ1-1 | TRBV6-1 | CASSVDRGFTEAFF